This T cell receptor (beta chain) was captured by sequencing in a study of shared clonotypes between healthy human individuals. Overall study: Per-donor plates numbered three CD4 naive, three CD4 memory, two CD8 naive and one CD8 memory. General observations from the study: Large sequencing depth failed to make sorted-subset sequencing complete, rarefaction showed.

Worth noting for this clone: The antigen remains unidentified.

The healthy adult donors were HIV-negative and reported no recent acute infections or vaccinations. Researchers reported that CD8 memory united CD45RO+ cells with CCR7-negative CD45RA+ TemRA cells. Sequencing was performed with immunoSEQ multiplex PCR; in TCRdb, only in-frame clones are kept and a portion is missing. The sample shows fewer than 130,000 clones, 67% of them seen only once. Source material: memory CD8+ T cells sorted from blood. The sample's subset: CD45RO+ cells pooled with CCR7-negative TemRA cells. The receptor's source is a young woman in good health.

The CDR3 here is CASSYSWGGNQPQHF. CDR3 DNA sequence: TGTGCCAGCAGTTACTCCTGGGGGGGTAATCAGCCCCAGCATTTT. The genes are TRBV6-5 and TRBJ1-5; D is possibly TRBD1 (5 bases). The CDR3 has 15 amino acids. From germline, CDR1 is MNHEY and CDR2 SVGAGI. The V end was cut by 0 bases, the J end by 4 bases, with 10 bases between.